The T cell receptor (beta chain) described here comes from a study of shared clonotypes between healthy human individuals. Study-level information: Aged 18 to 49, the donors were a couple of women and a few men. The study, taken as a whole, reports: Naive subsets tended to show greater estimated richness than memory subsets.

Germline V gene data show CDR1 as SGHAT and CDR2 as FQNNGV. V lost 0 bases, J lost 3 bases, and 5 bases lay in between. This CDR3 spans 13 amino acids. This clone was detected only a few times. Its specificity is unknown. Only in-frame clones appear in the TCRdb table, and some are missing; sequencing was by immunoSEQ multiplex PCR. The sample contains 1,500,000 or so clones, around 98.5% of which appear only once. Sequencing was done on a sample of naive CD4+ T cells sorted from blood. Subset denoted: CD45RA+ positively selected. This chain uses TRBV11-2 with TRBJ1-1; D uncertain. The sequence was collected from a man in his thirties or forties in good health. The CDR3 coding sequence is TGTGCCAGCAGCTTAGAACGGTACACTGAAGCTTTCTTT. This codes for CASSLERYTEAFF.